This is a list of T cell receptor beta chains from one sample in a study of blood T cell repertoires in COVID-19. Sequenced by immunoSEQ multiplex PCR; TCRdb stores in-frame clones only, minus some. In the table there are about 230,000 clones, 75% to 90% of which are singletons. The sequencing sample was made of peripheral blood. The receptors were sampled from a man aged 35 to 55 with acute or convalescent COVID-19. CDR3s include the opening cysteine and the closing phenylalanine or tryptophan. The order of the fields is J gene, V gene, CDR3 protein.

TRBJ1-4,TRBV9,CASSRGTSNRVGEEKLFF
TRBJ2-7,TRBV6-5,CASKSSGTLTHEQYF
TRBJ2-1,TRBV5-1,CASSPGGDNEQFF
TRBJ1-1,TRBV18,CASSPTTGREAFF
TRBJ2-7,TRBV6-1,CASSEAGLAGRYEQYF
TRBJ2-7,TRBV4-1,CASSQDRVAGGIYEQYF
TRBJ2-1,TRBV7-9,CASPGQNRNEQFF
TRBJ2-7,TRBV19,CASSAGTGRTYEQYF
TRBJ2-3,TRBV7-6,CASSPRTGGNSHLDTQYF
TRBJ1-5,TRBV5-8,CASSLVGTENQPQHF
TRBJ1-1,TRBV9,CASSVRTASNTEAFF
TRBJ2-7,TRBV11-2,CASSLGLAGALDEQYF
TRBJ2-2,TRBV5-1,CASSLREGWGTGELFF